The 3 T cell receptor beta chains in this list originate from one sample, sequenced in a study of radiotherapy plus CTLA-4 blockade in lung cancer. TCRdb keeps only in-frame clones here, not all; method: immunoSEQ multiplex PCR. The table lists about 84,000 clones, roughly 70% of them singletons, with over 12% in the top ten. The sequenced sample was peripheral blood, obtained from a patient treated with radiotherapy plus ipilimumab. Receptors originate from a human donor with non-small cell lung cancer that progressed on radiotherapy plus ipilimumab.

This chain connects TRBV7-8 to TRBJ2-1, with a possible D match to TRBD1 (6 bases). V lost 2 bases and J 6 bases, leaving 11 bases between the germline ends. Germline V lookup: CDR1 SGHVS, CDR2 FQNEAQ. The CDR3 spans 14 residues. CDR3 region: CASSLRVTGNEQFF. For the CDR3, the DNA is TGTGCCAGCAGCTTAAGGGTGACAGGCAATGAGCAGTTCTTC.

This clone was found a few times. Here the CDR3 DNA reads TGTGCCAGCAGTTACTCGCAGGGGAACTATGGCTACACCTTC. Residues: CASSYSQGNYGYTF. The rearrangement uses TRBV6-5 and TRBJ1-2, with a possible D match to TRBD1 (6 bases). Trimming removed 0 bases from V and 2 bases from J, with 7 bases in between. Per the germline V gene, CDR1 is MNHEY and CDR2 is SVGAGI. The CDR3 totals 14 residues.

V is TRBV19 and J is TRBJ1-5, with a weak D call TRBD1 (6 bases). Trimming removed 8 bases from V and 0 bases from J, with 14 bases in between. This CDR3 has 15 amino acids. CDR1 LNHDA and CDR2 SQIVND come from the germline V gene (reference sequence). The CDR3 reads CASRETGYSNQPQHF. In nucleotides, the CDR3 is TGTGCCAGTCGAGAGACAGGCTATAGCAATCAGCCCCAGCATTTT. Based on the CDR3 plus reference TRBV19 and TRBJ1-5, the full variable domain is DGGITQSPKYLFRKEGQNVTLSCEQNLNHDAMYWYRQDPGQGLRLIYYSQIVNDFQKGDIAEGYSVSREKKESFPLTVTSAQKNPTAFYLCASRETGYSNQPQHFGDGTRLSIL.